Sequencing of this T cell receptor beta chain was carried out in a study of T cells after yellow fever vaccination. A single record per CDR3 protein comes from TCRdb applying MiXCR to the 5' RACE reads. The sample holds under 600,000 distinct CDR3 sequences, approximately 13% seen once. This clonotype was picked up a small number of times. V gave up 5 bases and J gave up 9 bases, with 22 bases separating them. CDR3 length: 15 residues. In germline, CDR1 is SGHTA, CDR2 FQGNSA. The clonotype was recovered from a young man who received the YFV17D yellow fever vaccine. Sequencing was performed on PBMCs, taken on the day of the yellow fever booster vaccination. The chain carries TRBV7-2 and TRBJ2-5; TRBD1 or TRBD2 may be the D gene (5 bases each). The CDR3: CASSLPSTGLGAQYF. As DNA, the CDR3 is TGTGCCAGCAGCCTACCATCCACAGGACTCGGGGCCCAGTACTTC.